This T cell receptor beta chain stems from a study of cytomegalovirus exposure and HLA in healthy donors. Looking at the study overall: As an earlier analysis found, roughly 170 million T cells yielded over 95 million unique TCR beta sequences.

Overall study results and limits: Sequencing depth roughly uniform across donors was assumed in presence/absence analyses. Association with HLA alleles at 0.05 false discovery rate was found for 15,000 to 20,000 TCR beta sequences in a later analysis.

Details on this clone: Antigen specificity is unknown.

From germline, CDR1 is LNHDA and CDR2 SQIVND (reference sequence). Trimming cost V 3 bases and J 2 bases; bases outside gene matches: 2. The CDR3 is 14 amino acids. The PCR had 60 Vbeta and 13 Jbeta primers. Clones were sequenced by immunoSEQ multiplex PCR, and TCRdb holds only the in-frame ones, with some missing. Altogether some 140,000 clones are present, 74% being singletons, with the ten largest covering 3.5% to 5%. Material for sequencing was PBMCs. This sequence originates from a man aged 18 to 30 in good health and CMV-seropositive. The rearrangement uses TRBV19 and TRBJ2-7; TRBD1 aligns across 9 bases. The CDR3, as DNA: TGTGCCAGTAGTATCTACAGGGGGCCCTACGAGCAGTACTTC. It is translated as CASSIYRGPYEQYF.